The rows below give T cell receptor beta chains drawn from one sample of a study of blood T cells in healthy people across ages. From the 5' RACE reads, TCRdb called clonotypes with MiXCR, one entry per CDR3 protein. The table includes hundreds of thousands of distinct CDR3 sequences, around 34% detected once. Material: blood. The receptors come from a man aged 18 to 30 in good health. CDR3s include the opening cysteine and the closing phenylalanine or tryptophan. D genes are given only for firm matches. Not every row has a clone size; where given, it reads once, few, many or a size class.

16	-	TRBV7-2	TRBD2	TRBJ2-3	CASSISGGPRTDTQYF	TGTGCCAGCAGCATTAGCGGGGGGCCCCGCACAGATACGCAGTATTTT
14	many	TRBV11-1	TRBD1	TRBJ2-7	CASSLDRRLNEQYF	TGTGCCAGCAGCCTGGACAGGCGGCTGAACGAGCAGTACTTC
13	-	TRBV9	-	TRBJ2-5	CASSVGTQATQYF	TGTGCCAGCAGCGTGGGGACTCAGGCGACCCAGTACTTC
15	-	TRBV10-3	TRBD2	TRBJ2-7	CAISGGAGGQETQYF	TGTGCCATCAGTGGCGGAGCGGGAGGGCAAGAGACTCAGTACTTC
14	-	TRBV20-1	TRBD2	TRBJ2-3	CSAPLAGSADTQYF	TGCAGTGCTCCGCTAGCGGGGAGCGCAGATACGCAGTATTTT
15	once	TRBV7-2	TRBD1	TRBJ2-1	CASSLFSGQVYEQFF	TGTGCCAGCAGCTTATTCTCGGGACAGGTCTACGAGCAGTTCTTC
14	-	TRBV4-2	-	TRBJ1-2	CASSLSPGIYGYTF	TGTGCCAGCAGCCTTTCCCCGGGTATCTATGGCTACACCTTC
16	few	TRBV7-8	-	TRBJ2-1	CASSLKGPSSYNEQFF	TGTGCCAGCAGCCTTAAGGGGCCGAGCTCCTACAATGAGCAGTTCTTC
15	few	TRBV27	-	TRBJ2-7	CASSLSNPTYNEQYF	TGTGCCAGCAGTTTATCCAACCCCACCTACAATGAGCAGTACTTC
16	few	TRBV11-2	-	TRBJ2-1	CASSLYPAKAYNEQFF	TGTGCCAGCAGCTTATATCCCGCCAAGGCCTACAATGAGCAGTTCTTC
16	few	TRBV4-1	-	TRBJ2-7	CASSQPSGIIYNEQYF	TGCGCCAGCAGCCAACCCTCAGGGATCATCTACAATGAGCAGTACTTC
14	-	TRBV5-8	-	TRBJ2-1	CASSLGGTPNEQFF	TGTGCCAGCAGCTTGGGGGGGACCCCAAATGAGCAGTTCTTC
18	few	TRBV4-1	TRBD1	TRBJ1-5	CASSNVITGGIGNQPQHF	TGCGCCAGCAGCAACGTAATTACAGGGGGCATCGGCAATCAGCCCCAGCATTTT
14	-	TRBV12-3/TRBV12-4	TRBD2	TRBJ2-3	CASSSAGTTYTQYF	TGTGCCAGCAGTTCTGCCGGGACTACATATACGCAGTATTTT